These T cell receptor beta chains were read from a single sample in a study of T cell repertoires in cytomegalovirus infection. Their antigens are not known. MiXCR was run by TCRdb on the reads, yielding one entry per CDR3 protein. The table includes roughly 45,000 distinct CDR3 sequences, about 20% detected once. The sequences come from CD8+ T cells from cultured PBMCs, collected from culture after CMV antigen stimulation. These receptors all stem from a human donor in good health (CMV status not recorded). Some clones in this sample may be carry-over from other donors' samples. The CDR3 runs from the conserved cysteine through the conserved F or W. D genes are given only for firm matches. Expanded clones are given a class, and other clones once, few, many or no size at all.

d_call	v_call	cdr3_length	j_call	clone_size	cdr3_nt	cdr3_aa
.	TRBV20-1	13	TRBJ2-7	.	TGCAGTGCTAGGGGGCCGGGAGTCTACGAGCAGTACTTC	CSARGPGVYEQYF
.	TRBV20-1	16	TRBJ1-1	.	TGCAGTGCTAGAGATAGTAAGGGGCGGGAGGACACTGAAGCTTTCTTT	CSARDSKGREDTEAFF
TRBD2	TRBV7-6	16	TRBJ2-5	few	TGTGCCAGCAGCACCCTAGCGCGGGAGGGCCAAGAGACCCAGTACTTC	CASSTLAREGQETQYF
.	TRBV7-2	16	TRBJ2-7	.	TGTGCCAGCAGCCCTATCGGCGGGGTCGACTCCTACGAGCAGTACTTC	CASSPIGGVDSYEQYF
TRBD2	TRBV7-2	16	TRBJ2-1	.	TGTGCCAGCAGCATTGGCTGGCGGGAGTCAACCAATGAGCAGTTCTTC	CASSIGWRESTNEQFF
TRBD1	TRBV11-2	17	TRBJ2-7	few	TGTGCCAGCAGCCCCAGGGGGACCGAACAAAACACCTACGAGCAGTACTTC	CASSPRGTEQNTYEQYF
.	TRBV29-1	12	TRBJ2-5	.	TGCAGCGTTGAAGGGGTAGGCGAGACCCAGTACTTC	CSVEGVGETQYF
.	TRBV7-2	15	TRBJ1-1	.	TGTGCCAGCGCCGGAGGGATAGGTGGGGGCACTGAAGCTTTCTTT	CASAGGIGGGTEAFF
TRBD2	TRBV5-1	15	TRBJ2-1	.	TGCGCCAGCAGCTTAAGCGGGAGGGTTTTTGATGAGCAGTTCTTC	CASSLSGRVFDEQFF
.	TRBV6-2/TRBV6-3	14	TRBJ2-3	once	TGTGCCAGCAGTTACTCTGGGAACTCGGATACGCAGTATTTT	CASSYSGNSDTQYF
.	TRBV2	14	TRBJ1-3	.	TGTGCCAGCACTCCAACGGGGAACGGAAACACCATATATTTT	CASTPTGNGNTIYF